Here is one T cell receptor (beta chain) with its context. The antigen remains undetermined. Assay: immunoSEQ multiplex PCR; the TCRdb copy retains only in-frame clones and omits some. The sample comprises fewer than 60,000 clones, around 94% of which are singletons, and approximately 2.9% rests with the top ten. The data derive from a study of T cells after posttransplantation cyclophosphamide. Study results and limitations: Blood and skin or GI T cell repertoires showed limited TRB overlap. Donor CD8+ memory clones often dominated recipient blood repertoires at later times.

V lost 10 bases and J lost 4; bases outside the gene matches: 13. The V gene's germline CDR1 is MNHEY and CDR2 SMNVEV (reference sequence). The CDR3 runs 15 residues. Sequencing was carried out using PBMCs. The chain employs TRBV27 and TRBJ2-7; TRBD2 matches 10 bases. The clonotype comes from a woman aged 25 to 39 in good health and a related stem cell transplant donor. CDR3 sequence (DNA): TGTGCCACCACTGGGATAGCGGGGGGAAATTACGAGCAGTACTTC. Encoded protein: CATTGIAGGNYEQYF.